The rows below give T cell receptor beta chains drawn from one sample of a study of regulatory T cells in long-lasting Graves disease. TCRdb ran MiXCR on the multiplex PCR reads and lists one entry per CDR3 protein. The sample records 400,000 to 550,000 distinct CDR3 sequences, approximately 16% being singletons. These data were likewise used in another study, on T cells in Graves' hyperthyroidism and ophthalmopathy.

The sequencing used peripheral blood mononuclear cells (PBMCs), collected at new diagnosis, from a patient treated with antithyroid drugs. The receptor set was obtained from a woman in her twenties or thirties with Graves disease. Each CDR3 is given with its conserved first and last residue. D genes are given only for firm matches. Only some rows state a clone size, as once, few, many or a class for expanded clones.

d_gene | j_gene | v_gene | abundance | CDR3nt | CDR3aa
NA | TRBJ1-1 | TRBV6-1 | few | TGTGCCAGCACCCCCCGGGGGTACACTGAAGCTTTCTTT | CASTPRGYTEAFF
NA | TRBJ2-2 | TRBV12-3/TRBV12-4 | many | TGTGCCAGCAGTCCCCTGGGCAGGAACACCGGGGAGCTGTTTTTT | CASSPLGRNTGELFF
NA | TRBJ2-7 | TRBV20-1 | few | TGCAGTGCTACCCGGTACGAGCAGTACTTC | CSATRYEQYF
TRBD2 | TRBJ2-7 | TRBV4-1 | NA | TGCGCCAGCAGCCAGTTTAGCGGGAGTGACGGCTACGAGCAGTACTTC | CASSQFSGSDGYEQYF
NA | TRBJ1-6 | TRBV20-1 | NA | TGCAGTGCTGCGTCGGCAGGGGCTTACCCTTATAATTCACCCCTCCACTTT | CSAASAGAYPYNSPLHF
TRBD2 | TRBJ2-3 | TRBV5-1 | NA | TGCGCCAGCAGCTTGGAACAACTAGCGCGAGCAGATACGCAGTATTTT | CASSLEQLARADTQYF
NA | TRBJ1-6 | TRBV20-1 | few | TGCAGTAAAGGACCCAAGAATTCACCCCTCCACTTT | CSKGPKNSPLHF
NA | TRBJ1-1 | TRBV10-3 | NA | TGTGCCATCAGTGAGGGGGCGAACACTGAAGCTTTCTTT | CAISEGANTEAFF
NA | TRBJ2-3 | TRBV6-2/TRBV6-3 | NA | TGTGCCAGCAGTTACCAACGGGAGAAAGATACGCAGTATTTT | CASSYQREKDTQYF
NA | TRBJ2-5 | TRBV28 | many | TGTGCCAGCACCTCCGGGGCGAACGGGAGAGGGACCCAGTACTTC | CASTSGANGRGTQYF
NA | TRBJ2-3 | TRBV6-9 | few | TGTGCCAGCAGTTACCCTCGGGGAAGGAGGGGAAATACGCAGTATTTT | CASSYPRGRRGNTQYF
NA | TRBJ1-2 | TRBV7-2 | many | TGTGCCAGCAGCTTTGGTGGGACACAAAAAGCCTATGGCTACACCTTC | CASSFGGTQKAYGYTF
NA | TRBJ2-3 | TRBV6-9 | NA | TGTGCCAGCAGTTTCTGGCCGGATACGCAGTATTTT | CASSFWPDTQYF
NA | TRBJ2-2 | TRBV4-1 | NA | TGCGCCAGCAGCCAAGGCTTGTCAGGGGTGCGGACCGGGGAGCTGTTTTTT | CASSQGLSGVRTGELFF
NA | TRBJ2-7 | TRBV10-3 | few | TGTGCCATCAGGATAAATGACGGGCTCTACGCGGAGCAGTACTTC | CAIRINDGLYAEQYF
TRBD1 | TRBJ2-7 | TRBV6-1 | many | TGTGCCAGCAGCCCCGGGACAGGGGGCGACTACGAGCAGTACTTC | CASSPGTGGDYEQYF
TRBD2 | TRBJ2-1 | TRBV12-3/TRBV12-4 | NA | TGTGCCAGCAGTCCCATAGCGGGACGTAATGAGCAGTTCTTC | CASSPIAGRNEQFF
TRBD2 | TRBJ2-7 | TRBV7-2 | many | TGTGCCAGCAGCTTAGATGTGACTAGCGGGAGTCGGTCCTACGAGCAGTACTTC | CASSLDVTSGSRSYEQYF
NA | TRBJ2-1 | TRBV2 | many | TGTGCCAGCAGGGCCCTCGGGTACGGTGAGCAGTTCTTC | CASRALGYGEQFF
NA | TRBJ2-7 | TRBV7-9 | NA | TGTGCCAGCAGCCAACAAACAGGCGTCACCTACGAGCAGTACTTC | CASSQQTGVTYEQYF
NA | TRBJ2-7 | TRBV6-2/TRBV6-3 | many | TGTGCCAGCAGTTACCAGCTCTACGAGCAGTACTTC | CASSYQLYEQYF
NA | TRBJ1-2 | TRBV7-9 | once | TGTGCCAGCAGCTTAAATTTAAGAGAACCCTATGGCTACACCTTC | CASSLNLREPYGYTF
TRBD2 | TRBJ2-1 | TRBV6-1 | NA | TGTGTCAGCAGACTCCGACTAGCGGGAGCTTGGGAGCAGTTCTTC | CVSRLRLAGAWEQFF
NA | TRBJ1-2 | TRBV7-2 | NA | TGTGCCAGCAGCCCACAGCGCTACTATGGCTACACCTTC | CASSPQRYYGYTF
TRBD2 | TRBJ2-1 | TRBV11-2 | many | TGTGCCAGCAGCTTAGCTACTAGCGGGAACTACAATGAGCAGTTCTTC | CASSLATSGNYNEQFF
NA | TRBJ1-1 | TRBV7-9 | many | TGTGCCAGCAGCCCAAACCCGGCTTTGAGGGGACCTGAAGCTTTCTTT | CASSPNPALRGPEAFF
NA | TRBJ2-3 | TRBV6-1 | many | TGTGCCAGCAGCTCCGTTCCAGATACGCAGTATTTT | CASSSVPDTQYF
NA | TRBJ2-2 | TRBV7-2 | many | TGTGCCAGCAGCTTAGAAGTCTCAGGGGTCGGGGAGCTGTTTTTT | CASSLEVSGVGELFF
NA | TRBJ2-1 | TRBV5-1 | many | TGCGCCAGCAGCCAAACCTGGGGGAGCTCCTACAATGAGCAGTTCTTC | CASSQTWGSSYNEQFF
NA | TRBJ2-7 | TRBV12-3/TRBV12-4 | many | TGTGCCAGCAGTTTAGCTAGCAGCGGAGCCTACGAGCAGTACTTC | CASSLASSGAYEQYF
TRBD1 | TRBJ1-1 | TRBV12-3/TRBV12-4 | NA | TGTGCCAGCAGTTCTTACCTTGCCGGGACAGGGAACACTGAAGCTTTCTTT | CASSSYLAGTGNTEAFF
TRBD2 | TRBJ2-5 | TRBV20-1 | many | TGCAGTGCTAGAGCCCCTAGCGGGAGATCGGGGACCCAGTACTTC | CSARAPSGRSGTQYF
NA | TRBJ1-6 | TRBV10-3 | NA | TGTGCCATCAGTGTAGGTGCGGCAGGAGGCTCACCCCTCCACTTT | CAISVGAAGGSPLHF
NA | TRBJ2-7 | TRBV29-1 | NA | TGCAGCGCAGGACGGGGTAGGGGCTCCTACGAGCAGTACTTC | CSAGRGRGSYEQYF
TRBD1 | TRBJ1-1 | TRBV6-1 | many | TGTGCCAGCAGAGACTTACCGGGACAGGGAGGGCGCACTGAAGCTTTCTTT | CASRDLPGQGGRTEAFF
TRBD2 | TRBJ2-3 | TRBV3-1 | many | TGTGCCAGCAGCCGGACTCCTCGCGGGAGTTCAGATACGCAGTATTTT | CASSRTPRGSSDTQYF
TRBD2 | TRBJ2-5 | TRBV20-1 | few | TGCAGTGCTAGCGGTTTCGGGACTAGCGGTAATCAAGAGACCCAGTACTTC | CSASGFGTSGNQETQYF
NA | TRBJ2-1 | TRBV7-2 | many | TGTGCCAGCAGTTCTAGCAATGAGCAGTTCTTC | CASSSSNEQFF
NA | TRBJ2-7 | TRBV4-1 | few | TGCGCCAGCAGCCAACCTACCGTGGGAGTCTACGAGCAGTACTTC | CASSQPTVGVYEQYF
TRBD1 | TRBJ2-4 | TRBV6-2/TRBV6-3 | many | TGTGCCAGCTCAAGGGACAGGGGAGCCAAAAACATTCAGTACTTC | CASSRDRGAKNIQYF
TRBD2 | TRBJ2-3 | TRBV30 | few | TGTGCCTGGAGCGCCTTGAGGACTAGCGGTGCCACCCTACTCACAGATACGCAGTATTTT | CAWSALRTSGATLLTDTQYF
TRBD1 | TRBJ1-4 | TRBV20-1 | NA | TGCAGTGCCAACGGACAGGGGGCTTCAACTAATGAAAAACTGTTTTTT | CSANGQGASTNEKLFF
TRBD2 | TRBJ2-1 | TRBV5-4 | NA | TGTGCCAGCAGCTTGGATTTGGGACTAGCGGGAGGATACTACAATGAGCAGTTCTTC | CASSLDLGLAGGYYNEQFF
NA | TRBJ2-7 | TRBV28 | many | TGTGCCAGCAGTCTCCGGACAGTCTACGAGCAGTACTTC | CASSLRTVYEQYF
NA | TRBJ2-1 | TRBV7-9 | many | TGTGCCAGCGAGGGCCCATTTTACAATGAGCAGTTCTTC | CASEGPFYNEQFF
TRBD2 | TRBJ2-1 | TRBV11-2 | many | TGTGCCAGCAGCTTAGTGGCTAGCGGGAGTAGAGAGCAGTTCTTC | CASSLVASGSREQFF
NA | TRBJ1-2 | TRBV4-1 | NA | TGCGCCAGCAGCCAAGTTGGGTGGAACTATGGCTACACCTTC | CASSQVGWNYGYTF
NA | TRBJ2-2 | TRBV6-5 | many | TGTGCCAGCAGTTACTCGCCAAGCACCGGGGAGCTGTTTTTT | CASSYSPSTGELFF
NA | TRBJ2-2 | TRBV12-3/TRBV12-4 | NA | TGTGCCAGCAGCACCACTAGCTTAGACGGGGAGCTGTTTTTT | CASSTTSLDGELFF
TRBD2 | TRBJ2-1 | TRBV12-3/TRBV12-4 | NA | TGTGCCAGCAGTCCCCGTAGCTTAGCGGGGGGTCATTCGAGCTCCTACAATGAGCAGTTCTTC | CASSPRSLAGGHSSSYNEQFF
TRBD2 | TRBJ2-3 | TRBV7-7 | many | TGCGCCAGCAGCCCTCGACTAGCGGGAGGCACAGATACGCAGTATTTT | CASSPRLAGGTDTQYF
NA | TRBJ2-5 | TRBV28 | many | TGTGCCAGCAGCTTAGAGGGGACCCAGTACTTC | CASSLEGTQYF
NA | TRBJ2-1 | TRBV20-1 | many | TGCAGTGCTCACGAACCTGGGGGATCCTACAATGAGCAGTTCTTC | CSAHEPGGSYNEQFF
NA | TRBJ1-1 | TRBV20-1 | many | TGCAGTGCGCAGTCGAGGCAGATGAACACTGAAGCTTTCTTT | CSAQSRQMNTEAFF
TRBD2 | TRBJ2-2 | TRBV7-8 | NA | TGTGCCAGCAGCTCCGGACTAGCGGGAGGGTGGTGGGCTACCGAACAAAACACCGGGGAGCTGTTTTTT | CASSSGLAGGWWATEQNTGELFF
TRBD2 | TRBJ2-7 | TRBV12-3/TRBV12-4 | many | TGTGCCAGCTACGGGGGGGATGACTCCTACGAGCAGTACTTC | CASYGGDDSYEQYF
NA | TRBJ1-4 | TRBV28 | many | TGTGCCAGCAGTCCACAGGGTAGTAGTGAAAAACTGTTTTTT | CASSPQGSSEKLFF
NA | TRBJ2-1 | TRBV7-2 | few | TGTGCCAGCAGCCCCGACAGGGAGGTAAATGAGCAGTTCTTC | CASSPDREVNEQFF
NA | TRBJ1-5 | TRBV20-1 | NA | TGCAGTGCTAGAGAGACAGGTATGGCGGGGAATCAGCCCCAGCATTTT | CSARETGMAGNQPQHF